This T cell receptor (beta chain) stems from a study of PD-1 blockade in classical Hodgkin lymphoma. The sample holds a few counts of this clone. The germline V gene has CDR1 LGHNA and CDR2 YSLEER. Unmatched junction bases numbered 8, after V lost 6 bases and J lost 9 bases. The CDR3 loop spans 14 amino acids. Sequencing used immunoSEQ multiplex PCR; TCRdb keeps in-frame clones, though not all of them. The table lists 4,000 to 5,000 clones, 71% of them singletons. Every one of the patients relapsed after autologous stem cell transplantation (brentuximab vedotin exposure was variable). The chain couples TRBV4-3 to TRBJ1-6; the match to TRBD1 covers 7 bases. This sequence was found in a human donor with classical Hodgkin lymphoma. The sample consisted of peripheral blood mononuclear cells (PBMCs), taken at baseline. CDR3 DNA sequence: TGCGCCAGCAGTCTAGGGACAGAGGGTTCACCCCTCCACTTT. It is translated as CASSLGTEGSPLHF.